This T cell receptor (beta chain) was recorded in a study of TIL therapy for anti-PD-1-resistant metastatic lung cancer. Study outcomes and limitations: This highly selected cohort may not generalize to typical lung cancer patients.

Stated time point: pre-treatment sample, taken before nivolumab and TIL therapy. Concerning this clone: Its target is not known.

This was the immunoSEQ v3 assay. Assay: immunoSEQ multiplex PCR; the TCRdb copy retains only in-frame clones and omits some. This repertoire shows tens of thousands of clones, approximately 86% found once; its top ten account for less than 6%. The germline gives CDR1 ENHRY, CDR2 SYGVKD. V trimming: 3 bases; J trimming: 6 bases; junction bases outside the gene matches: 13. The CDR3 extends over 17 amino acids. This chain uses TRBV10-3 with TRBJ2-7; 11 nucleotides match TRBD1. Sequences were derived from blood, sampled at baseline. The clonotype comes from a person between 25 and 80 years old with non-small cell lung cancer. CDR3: CAISDPGQGGGKGEQYF. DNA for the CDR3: TGTGCCATCAGTGACCCGGGACAGGGGGGTGGAAAAGGCGAGCAGTACTTC.